This paragraph reports one T cell receptor beta chain. The germline gene is not matched at one end of the junction; a read error may be the cause. The data were produced by immunoSEQ multiplex PCR, yet TCRdb's version contains in-frame clones alone and is incomplete. The data contain 70,000 to 85,000 clones, 94% of them seen just once; the ten biggest clones take up approximately 11%. These data originate in a study of OX40 agonist ivuxolimab in advanced cancers. Study as a whole: Six ivuxolimab dose levels, 0.01 to 10 mg/kg, were given intravenously every 2 weeks. Patients in dose escalation had liver, melanoma, kidney or head and neck cancers. Those enrolled were approximately 78% male, with a mean age of about 66 years and ages from 23 to 79.

The CDR3 has 13 amino acids. Germline values: CDR1 SGHNT, CDR2 YENEEA. The rearrangement joins TRBV11-3 to TRBJ2-7; tentative D call: TRBD2 (5 bases). Material: CD4+ or CD8+ T cells sorted from blood, obtained in a trial of the OX40 agonist ivuxolimab. This TCR was sampled from an adult with an advanced solid tumor such as melanoma, head and neck, liver or kidney cancer. CDR3 coding DNA: TGTGCCAGCAGTTTAGTCCGGGGCTACGAGCAGTACTTC. Translated, it gives CASSLVRGYEQYF.